The 10 T cell receptor beta chains below were found in one sample sequenced in a study of T cells in Graves' hyperthyroidism and ophthalmopathy. The investigators amplified TCR beta CDR3 regions from RNA transcripts. HTBI primers drove first-round RT-PCR of the TCR CDR3. TCRdb passed the multiplex PCR reads through MiXCR, listing each CDR3 protein once. The table includes about 740,000 distinct CDR3 sequences, 14% detected once. The sample was blood. The source is a woman aged 18 to 35 with Graves' hyperthyroidism.

This clonotype was recorded once. CDR3 coding DNA: TGTGCCAGCATCCCTCGGGCGGAGAATTATAATTCACCCCTCCACTTT. It encodes CASIPRAENYNSPLHF. J is TRBJ1-6 and V is TRBV6-1; D is ambiguous. The CDR3 has 16 amino acids. CDR1 MNHNS and CDR2 SASEGT come from the germline V gene. V was trimmed by 7 bases and J by 4 bases, leaving 17 bases between them.

This clonotype has a count of ten or more. This chain uses TRBV3-1 with TRBJ2-7; 8 positions match TRBD1. Germline CDR1 and CDR2: LGHDT and YNNKEL (reference sequence). The trim removed 0 bases at V and 5 bases at J, leaving 6 bases unmatched. The CDR3 has 15 residues. The CDR3 coding sequence is TGTGCCAGCAGCCAAGAAGGACAGGGCCGGAACGAGCAGTACTTC. This encodes CASSQEGQGRNEQYF.

Only a few counts were recorded for this clonotype. The rearrangement links TRBV12-3 or TRBV12-4 to TRBJ1-2, with 9 bases matching TRBD1. CDR3 length: 14 residues. Losses at the gene ends were 5 bases for V and 4 bases for J; bases not matched to a gene: 5. CDR3 residues: CASSHRQGGYGYTF. In nucleotides, the CDR3 is TGTGCCAGCAGTCACCGACAGGGGGGCTATGGCTACACCTTC.

This clonotype was recorded many times. The chain employs TRBV12-3 or TRBV12-4 and TRBJ1-1; D is undetermined. V lost 5 bases, J lost 1 base, and 14 bases lay in between. This CDR3 contains 15 residues. The DNA for the CDR3 is TGTGCCAGCAGTCCCCAGACGCACCGGAACACTGAAGCTTTCTTT. Protein: CASSPQTHRNTEAFF.

In its sample, this clonotype was seen a few times. Written as DNA, the CDR3 is TGCGCCAGCAGCCAAGACTTTGGCGGTGCATCATTTGGAGCTTTCTTT. Its protein product is CASSQDFGGASFGAFF. The genes are TRBV4-3 and TRBJ1-1; the D is unclear. Germline V lookup: CDR1 LGHNA, CDR2 YSLEER. Trimming took 0 bases from V and 10 from J, leaving 21 bases between them. This CDR3 spans 16 amino acids.

This clonotype was counted only a few times. The chain carries TRBV6-4 and TRBJ2-1; D might be TRBD2 (5 bases). The germline V gene has CDR1 MRHNA and CDR2 SNTAGT. The CDR3 runs 13 residues. V dropped 10 bases and J dropped 4 bases, with 14 bases sitting between them. The CDR3 sequence is CATSSGSYNEQFF. The CDR3 DNA is TGTGCCACCTCGAGCGGTAGTTACAATGAGCAGTTCTTC.

This clonotype was recorded many times. In DNA, the CDR3 is TGTGCCAGCAGTTTTGACACCTTGAGGGAGCAGTACTTC. It translates to CASSFDTLREQYF. This chain joins TRBV6-1 and TRBJ2-7; unclear D gene. V dropped 5 bases and J dropped 7 bases, with 15 bases sitting between them. The CDR3 contains 13 residues. Looked up from germline, CDR1 is MNHNS and CDR2 is SASEGT.

The chain recombines TRBV19 with TRBJ1-1; D might be TRBD1 (6 bases). The germline CDR1 and CDR2 sequences are LNHDA and SQIVND (reference sequence). This CDR3 has 12 residues. V gave up 7 bases and J gave up 5 bases, with 11 bases separating them. The CDR3 reads CASKGGKTEAFF. The CDR3 region has the DNA TGTGCCAGTAAAGGGGGGAAGACTGAAGCTTTCTTT.

This clonotype was detected ten times or more. The V call is TRBV13, the J call TRBJ2-1; D gene uncertain. This CDR3 has 12 amino acids. V lost 4 bases to trimming and J lost 10 bases, with 11 bases between them. Germline CDR1 is PRHDT and CDR2 is FYEKMQ (reference sequence). DNA for the CDR3: TGTGCCAGCAGCTCAGGCTTAGGAGAGCAGTTCTTC. Amino acids: CASSSGLGEQFF.

There are many counts of this clonotype. The rearrangement joins TRBV11-3 to TRBJ1-6; a weak D match, TRBD1 (5 bases). V gave up 2 bases and J gave up 8 bases, with 10 bases separating them. The CDR3 has 14 residues. The V gene's germline CDR1 is SGHNT and CDR2 YENEEA. The DNA of the CDR3 is TGTGCCAGCAGCTTACCGGGGGTGTATTCACCCCTCCACTTT. It codes for CASSLPGVYSPLHF.